This T cell receptor beta chain was identified during a study of T cell clones after liver transplantation. Study summary: TCRbeta sequencing after a pre-transplant mixed lymphocyte reaction identified graft-donor-reactive clones, later tracked in post-transplant blood. HCV positivity affected three of eight recipients; the rest lacked autoimmune or viral indications. Tolerance: complete withdrawal held at least one year, liver enzymes staying within twice normal. Whole-study findings and limits: The donor-reactive repertoire was only partly measurable in two subjects, lacking donor cells.

Germline CDR1 is LNHDA and CDR2 is SQIVND (reference sequence). The CDR3 has 14 residues. V shed 1 base and J shed 4 bases, with 8 bases lying between them. Using immunoSEQ multiplex PCR, the repertoire was profiled, and TCRdb retains in-frame clones only, with some absent. This table has tens of thousands of clones, approximately 87% appearing once. Turning to this clone: Its specificity is unknown.

The receptor's source is a human patient who received a liver transplant. These T cells may partly come from the graft donor. The sample was CD8+ T cells from blood, taken 12 months after liver transplant. The chain couples TRBV19 to TRBJ2-1; D ambiguous. The CDR3 coding sequence is TGTGCCAGTAGTATAGGGGGTCGATACAATGAGCAGTTCTTC. This codes for CASSIGGRYNEQFF.